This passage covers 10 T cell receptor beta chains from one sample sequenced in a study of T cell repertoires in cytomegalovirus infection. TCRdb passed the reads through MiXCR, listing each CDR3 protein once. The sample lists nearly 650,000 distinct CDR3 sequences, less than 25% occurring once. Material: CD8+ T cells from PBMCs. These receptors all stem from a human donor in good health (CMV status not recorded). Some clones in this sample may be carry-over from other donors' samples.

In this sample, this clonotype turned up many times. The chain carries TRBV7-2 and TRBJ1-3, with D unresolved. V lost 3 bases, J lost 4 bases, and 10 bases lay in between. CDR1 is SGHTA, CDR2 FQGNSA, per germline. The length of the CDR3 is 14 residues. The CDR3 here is CASSFDGSGNTIYF. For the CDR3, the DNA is TGTGCCAGCAGCTTCGATGGATCCGGAAACACCATATATTTT.

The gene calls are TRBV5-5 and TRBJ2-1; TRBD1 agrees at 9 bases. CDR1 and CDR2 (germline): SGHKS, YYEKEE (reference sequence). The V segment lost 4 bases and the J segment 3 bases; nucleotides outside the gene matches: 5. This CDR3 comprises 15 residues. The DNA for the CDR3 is TGTGCCAGCAGCCGGACAGGGGAGCACTACAATGAGCAGTTCTTC. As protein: CASSRTGEHYNEQFF.

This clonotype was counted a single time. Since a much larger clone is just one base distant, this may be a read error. The CDR3 region is CASLGESETQYF. The CDR3 nucleotides read TGTGCCAGCCTGGGAGAATCGGAGACCCAGTACTTC. The chain employs TRBV12-3 or TRBV12-4 and TRBJ2-5; D perhaps matches TRBD2 (5 bases). V dropped 8 bases and J dropped 5 bases, with 12 bases sitting between them. The CDR3 extends over 12 amino acids.

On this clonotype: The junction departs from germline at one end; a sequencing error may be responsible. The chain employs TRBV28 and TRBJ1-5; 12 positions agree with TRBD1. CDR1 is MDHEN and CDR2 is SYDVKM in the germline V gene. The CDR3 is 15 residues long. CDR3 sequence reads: CVSSLGTGGFQPQHF. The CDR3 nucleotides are TGTGTCAGCAGCCTGGGGACAGGGGGCTTCCAGCCCCAGCATTTT.

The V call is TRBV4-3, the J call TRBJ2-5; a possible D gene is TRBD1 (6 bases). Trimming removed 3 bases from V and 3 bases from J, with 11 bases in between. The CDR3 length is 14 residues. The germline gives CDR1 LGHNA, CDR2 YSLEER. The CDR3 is CASSQSWTEETQYF. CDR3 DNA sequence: TGCGCCAGCAGCCAGTCTTGGACAGAAGAGACCCAGTACTTC.

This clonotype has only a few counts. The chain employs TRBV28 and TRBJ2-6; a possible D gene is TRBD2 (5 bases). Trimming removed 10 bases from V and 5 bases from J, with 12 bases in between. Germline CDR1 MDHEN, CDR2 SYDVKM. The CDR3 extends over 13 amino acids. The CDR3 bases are TGTGCCACTTTCGGGGTCAGGGCCAACGTCCTGACTTTC. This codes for CATFGVRANVLTF.

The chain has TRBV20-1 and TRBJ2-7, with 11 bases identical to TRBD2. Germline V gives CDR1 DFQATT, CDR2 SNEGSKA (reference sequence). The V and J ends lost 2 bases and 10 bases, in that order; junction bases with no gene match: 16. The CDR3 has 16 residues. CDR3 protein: CSARPILAGAPPEQYF. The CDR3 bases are TGCAGTGCTAGACCGATACTAGCGGGGGCCCCACCTGAACAGTACTTC.

The CDR3: CASRRQGGEKLFF. CDR3 in DNA: TGTGCCAGCAGGCGACAGGGTGGTGAAAAACTGTTTTTT. The V gene is TRBV28, the J gene TRBJ1-4; 7 bases are shared with TRBD1. J was trimmed by 7 bases and V by 6 bases; bases with no gene match: 5. The germline CDR1 and CDR2 sequences are MDHEN and SYDVKM. The CDR3 spans 13 residues.

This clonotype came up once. CDR3 amino acids: CASSWYEQFF. The CDR3 DNA sequence: TGTGCCAGCAGCTGGTATGAGCAGTTCTTC. The V call is TRBV12-3 or TRBV12-4, the J call TRBJ2-1; D remains ambiguous. V was clipped by 6 bases and J by 8 bases, with 5 bases between them. The CDR3 runs to 10 residues.

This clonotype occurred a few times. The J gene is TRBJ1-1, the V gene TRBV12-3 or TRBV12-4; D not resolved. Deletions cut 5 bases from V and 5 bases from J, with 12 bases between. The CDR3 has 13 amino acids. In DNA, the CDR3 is TGTGCCAGCAGTGACCTAGGGTTAACTGAAGCTTTCTTT. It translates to CASSDLGLTEAFF.